The following is a TCR beta chain sequence with its context. Treatment described: randomized to nivolumab then ipilimumab (arm A) or the reverse (arm B). These data are taken from a study of sequential checkpoint blockade in melanoma. TCRdb keeps only in-frame clones here, not all; method: immunoSEQ multiplex PCR. Here the sample spans about 5,000 clones, under 30% being singletons. Source: tumor tissue (inferred from file names), taken from a patient given nivolumab and ipilimumab in sequence. The clonotype comes from a human donor with melanoma.

Here the CDR3 DNA reads TGTGCCAGCTCCCCCGTGGACCCGAAAGGCACAGATACGCAGTATTTT. Translated: CASSPVDPKGTDTQYF. The V and J genes are TRBV18 and TRBJ2-3; no definite D call. Germline values: CDR1 KGHSH, CDR2 LQKENI. The CDR3 is 16 amino acids. Trimming removed 6 bases from V and 1 base from J, with 17 bases in between.